Below, one T cell receptor (beta chain) is given with its context. The target antigen is unknown. This table comes from immunoSEQ multiplex PCR, and its TCRdb copy is limited to in-frame clones, with some not included. The data contain over 120,000 clones, nearly 90% of them seen just once; the ten biggest clones take up approximately 10%. The data were taken from a study of cytomegalovirus exposure and HLA in healthy donors. Study details: The use of the same platform for the 120 or so validation repertoires and the roughly 670 first-cohort repertoires was reported by a later analysis. Study-level points and caveats: According to the study, some 160 TCR beta chains were cytomegalovirus-associated. First-cohort TCR clusters tended to co-occur in the 120 or so validation repertoires, a later analysis found. According to reports, the classifier identified cytomegalovirus status with high specificity and sensitivity.

Germline V gene lookup returns CDR1 KGHSH and CDR2 LQKENI. Unmatched junction bases numbered 7, after V lost 6 bases and J lost 0 bases. The CDR3 runs to 16 residues. The chain combines TRBV18 with TRBJ2-3, with 9 bases aligning to TRBD1. This TCR was sampled from a woman aged 18-29 years in good health and CMV-seropositive. Sample: PBMCs. The CDR3 DNA sequence: TGTGCCAGCTCCCCCGGGACAGGGAGTAGCACAGATACGCAGTATTTT. Its translation is CASSPGTGSSTDTQYF. Full variable domain (remainder filled in from reference TRBV18 and TRBJ2-3): NAGVMQNPRHLVRRRGQEARLRCSPMKGHSHVYWYRQLPEEGLKFMVYLQKENIIDESGMPKERFSAEFPKEGPSILRIQQVVRGDSAAYFCASSPGTGSSTDTQYFGPGTRLTVL.